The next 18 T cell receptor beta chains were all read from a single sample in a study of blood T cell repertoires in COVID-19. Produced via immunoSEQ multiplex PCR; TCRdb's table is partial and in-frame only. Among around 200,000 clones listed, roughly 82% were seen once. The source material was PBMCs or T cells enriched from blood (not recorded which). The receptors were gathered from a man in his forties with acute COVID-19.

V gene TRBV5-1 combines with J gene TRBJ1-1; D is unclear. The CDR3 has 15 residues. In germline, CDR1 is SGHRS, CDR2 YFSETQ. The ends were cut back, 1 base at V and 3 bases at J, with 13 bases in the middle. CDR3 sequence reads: CASSLYGGGDTEAFF. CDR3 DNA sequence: TGCGCCAGCAGCTTGTACGGCGGCGGGGACACTGAAGCTTTCTTT.

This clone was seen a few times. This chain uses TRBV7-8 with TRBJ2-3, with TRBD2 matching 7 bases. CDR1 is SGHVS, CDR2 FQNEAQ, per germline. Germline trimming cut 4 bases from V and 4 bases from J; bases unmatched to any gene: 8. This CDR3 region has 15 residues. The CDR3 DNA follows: TGTGCCAGCAGCTCTCGGGGAGGGTGGTCAGATACGCAGTATTTT. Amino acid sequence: CASSSRGGWSDTQYF.

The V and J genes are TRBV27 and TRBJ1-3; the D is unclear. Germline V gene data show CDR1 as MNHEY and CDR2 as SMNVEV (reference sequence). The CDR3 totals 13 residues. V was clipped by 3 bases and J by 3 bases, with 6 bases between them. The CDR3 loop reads CASSFSVGNTIYF. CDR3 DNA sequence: TGTGCCAGCAGTTTTTCTGTTGGAAACACCATATATTTT.

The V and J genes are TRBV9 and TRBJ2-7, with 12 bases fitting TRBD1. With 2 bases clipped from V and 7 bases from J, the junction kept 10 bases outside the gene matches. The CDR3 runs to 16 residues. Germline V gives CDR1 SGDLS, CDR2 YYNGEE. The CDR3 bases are TGTGCCAGCAGCGTGGGCCCGGGACAGGGGGCAGGTGAGCAGTACTTC. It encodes CASSVGPGQGAGEQYF.

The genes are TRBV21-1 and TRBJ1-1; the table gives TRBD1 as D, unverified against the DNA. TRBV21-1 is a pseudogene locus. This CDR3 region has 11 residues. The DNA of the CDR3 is TGTGCCAGCAGCTGTTCATCCGAAGCTTTCTTT. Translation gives CASSCSSEAFF.

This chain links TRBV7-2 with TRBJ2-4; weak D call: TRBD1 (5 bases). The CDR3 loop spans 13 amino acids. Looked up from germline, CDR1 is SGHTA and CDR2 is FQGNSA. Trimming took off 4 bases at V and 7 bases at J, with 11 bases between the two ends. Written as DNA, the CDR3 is TGTGCCAGCAGCTCCCGAAGGGGTAACATTCAGTACTTC. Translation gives CASSSRRGNIQYF.

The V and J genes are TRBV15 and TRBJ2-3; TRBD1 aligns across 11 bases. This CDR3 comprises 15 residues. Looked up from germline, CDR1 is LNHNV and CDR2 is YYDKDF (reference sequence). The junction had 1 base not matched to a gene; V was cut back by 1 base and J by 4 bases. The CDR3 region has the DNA TGTGCCACCAGCAGAGTGGGACAGGGGGCAGATACGCAGTATTTT. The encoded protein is CATSRVGQGADTQYF.

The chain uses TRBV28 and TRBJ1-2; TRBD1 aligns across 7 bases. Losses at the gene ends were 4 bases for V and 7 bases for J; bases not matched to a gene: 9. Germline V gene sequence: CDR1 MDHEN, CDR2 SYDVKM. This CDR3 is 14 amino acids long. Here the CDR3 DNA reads TGTGCCAGCAGTTCCTCGGACAGGCTGGGTGGCTACACCTTC. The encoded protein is CASSSSDRLGGYTF.

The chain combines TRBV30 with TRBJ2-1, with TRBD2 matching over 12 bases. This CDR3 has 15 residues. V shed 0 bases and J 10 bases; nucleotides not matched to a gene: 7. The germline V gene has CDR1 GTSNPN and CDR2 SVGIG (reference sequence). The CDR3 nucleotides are TGTGCCTGGAGTGTCTCTAGCGGGAGGGCCAACGAGCAGTTCTTC. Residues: CAWSVSSGRANEQFF.

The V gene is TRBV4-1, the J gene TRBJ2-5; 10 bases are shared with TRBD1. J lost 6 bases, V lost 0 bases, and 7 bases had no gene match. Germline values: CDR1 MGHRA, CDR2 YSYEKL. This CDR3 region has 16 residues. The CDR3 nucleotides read TGCGCCAGCAGCCAAGAGCCGACAGGGGGCGTTAAGACCCAGTACTTC. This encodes CASSQEPTGGVKTQYF.

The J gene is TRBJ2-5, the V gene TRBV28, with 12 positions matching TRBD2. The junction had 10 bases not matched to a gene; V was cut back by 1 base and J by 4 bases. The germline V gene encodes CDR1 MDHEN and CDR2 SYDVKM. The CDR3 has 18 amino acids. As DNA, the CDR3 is TGTGCCAGCAGTTTATTGGGACTAGCGGGCAGAGTTGGAGAGACCCAGTACTTC. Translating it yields CASSLLGLAGRVGETQYF.

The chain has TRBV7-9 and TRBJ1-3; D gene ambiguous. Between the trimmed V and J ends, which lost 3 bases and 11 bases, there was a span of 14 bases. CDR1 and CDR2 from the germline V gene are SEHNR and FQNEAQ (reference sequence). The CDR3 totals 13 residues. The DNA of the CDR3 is TGTGCCAGCAGCTTCGGGGATCTATCTGCCATATATTTT. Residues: CASSFGDLSAIYF.

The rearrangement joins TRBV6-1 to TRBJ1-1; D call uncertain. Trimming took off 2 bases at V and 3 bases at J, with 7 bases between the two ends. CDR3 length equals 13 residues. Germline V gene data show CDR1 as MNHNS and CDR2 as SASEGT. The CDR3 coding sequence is TGTGCCAGCAGTGAATCGTCTTACACTGAAGCTTTCTTT. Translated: CASSESSYTEAFF.

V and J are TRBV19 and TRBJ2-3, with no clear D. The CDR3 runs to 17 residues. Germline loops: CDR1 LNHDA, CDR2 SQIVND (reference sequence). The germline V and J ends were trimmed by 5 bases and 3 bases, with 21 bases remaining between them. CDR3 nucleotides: TGTGCCAGTAGTTCCCCCCACCTCGCGACCGGGACAGATACGCAGTATTTT. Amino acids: CASSSPHLATGTDTQYF.

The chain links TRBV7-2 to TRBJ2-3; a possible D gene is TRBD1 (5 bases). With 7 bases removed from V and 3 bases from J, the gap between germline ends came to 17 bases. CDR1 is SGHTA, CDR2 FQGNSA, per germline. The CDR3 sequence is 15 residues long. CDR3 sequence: CASTAPGPRTDTQYF. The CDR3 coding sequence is TGTGCCAGCACCGCCCCAGGGCCGAGGACAGATACGCAGTATTTT.

In nucleotides, the CDR3 is TGTGCCAGCAACTTATCGGGCACAGATACGCAGTATTTT. Translation gives CASNLSGTDTQYF. This chain uses TRBV28 with TRBJ2-3, with D uncertain. Per the germline V gene, CDR1 is MDHEN and CDR2 is SYDVKM. Trimming left V 7 bases short and J 1 base short, with 9 bases between. CDR3 length: 13 residues.

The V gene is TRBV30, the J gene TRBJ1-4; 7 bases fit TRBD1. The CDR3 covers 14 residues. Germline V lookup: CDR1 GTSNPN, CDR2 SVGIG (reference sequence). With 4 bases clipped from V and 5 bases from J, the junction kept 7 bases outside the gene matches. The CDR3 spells CAWNHRDRNEKLFF. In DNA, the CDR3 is TGTGCCTGGAATCACCGGGACAGAAATGAAAAACTGTTTTTT.

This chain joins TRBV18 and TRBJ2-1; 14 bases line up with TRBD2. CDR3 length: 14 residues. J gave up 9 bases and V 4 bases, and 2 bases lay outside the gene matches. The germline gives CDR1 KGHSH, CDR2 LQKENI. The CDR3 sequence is CASSRLAGGVEQFF. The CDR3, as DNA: TGTGCCAGCTCACGACTAGCGGGAGGGGTTGAGCAGTTCTTC.